This T cell receptor (beta chain) comes out of a study of cytomegalovirus exposure and HLA in healthy donors. The CDR3 has 16 residues. Per the germline V gene, CDR1 is MNHEY and CDR2 is SMNVEV (reference sequence). Trimming cost V 5 bases and J 5 bases; bases outside gene matches: 11. PCR was performed using 60 Vbeta and 13 Jbeta primers. Method: immunoSEQ multiplex PCR; TCRdb's copy keeps in-frame clones and lacks some. The sample contains over 80,000 clones, over 60% of which appear only once. Sequencing input: PBMCs. This TCR was sampled from a man between 60 and 75 years old in good health and CMV-seropositive. This chain links TRBV27 with TRBJ2-5, with 10 bases fitting TRBD1. The CDR3: CASSITGTGDLETQYF. The CDR3, as DNA: TGTGCCAGCAGTATCACCGGGACAGGGGATTTGGAGACCCAGTACTTC.